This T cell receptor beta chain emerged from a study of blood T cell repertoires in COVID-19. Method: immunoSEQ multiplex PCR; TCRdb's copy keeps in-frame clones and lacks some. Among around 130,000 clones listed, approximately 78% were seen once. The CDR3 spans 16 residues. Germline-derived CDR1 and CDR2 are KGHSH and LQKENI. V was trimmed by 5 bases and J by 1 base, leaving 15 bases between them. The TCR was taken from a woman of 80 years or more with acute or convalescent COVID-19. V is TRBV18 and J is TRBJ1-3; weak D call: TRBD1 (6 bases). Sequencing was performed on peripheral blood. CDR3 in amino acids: CASSTGTRLSGNTIYF. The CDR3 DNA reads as TGTGCCAGCTCAACCGGGACACGGCTTTCTGGAAACACCATATATTTT.